The 17 T cell receptor beta chains given below trace back to one sample, sequenced in a study of shared clonotypes between healthy human individuals. Data came from immunoSEQ multiplex PCR; TCRdb stores just in-frame clones and leaves some out. This sample has fewer than 1.4 million clones, with 78% found just once. The sample was memory CD4+ T cells from PBMCs. Subset meaning: CD45RA-negative fraction. These receptors all stem from a man aged 18 to 29 in good health. Some clones in this sample may be carry-over from other donors' samples.

Worth noting for this clone: A much larger clonotype is one base distant, so this may be a read error. Other DNA variants within this sample encode the same CDR3. This chain connects TRBV11-2 to TRBJ1-1; D gene uncertain. The CDR3 has 13 residues. Per germline, CDR1 SGHAT and CDR2 FQNNGV. V gave up 1 base and J gave up 2 bases, with 5 bases separating them. The CDR3 nucleotides read TGTGCCAGCAGCTTAGGTACTAACACTGAAGCTTTCTTT. Translated, it gives CASSLGTNTEAFF.

The J gene is TRBJ2-3, the V gene TRBV5-8; no clear D gene. The ends were cut back, 4 bases at V and 5 bases at J, with 11 bases in the middle. In germline, CDR1 is SGHTS, CDR2 YDEGEE. CDR3 length equals 13 residues. CDR3 loop: CASSRWGEDTQYF. The CDR3 DNA reads as TGTGCCAGCAGCCGATGGGGTGAAGATACGCAGTATTTT.

The chain is built from TRBV4-1 and TRBJ1-1; possible D gene TRBD1, 5 bases. Trimming took off 4 bases at V and 0 bases at J, with 15 bases between the two ends. This CDR3 is built from 16 residues. From germline, CDR1 is MGHRA and CDR2 YSYEKL. In nucleotides, the CDR3 is TGCGCCAGCAGCCGAAGACAGAGTTACATGAACACTGAAGCTTTCTTT. Translated: CASSRRQSYMNTEAFF.

This chain connects TRBV7-9 to TRBJ2-2, with 9 nucleotides matching TRBD1. V shed 5 bases, J shed 5 bases, and the junction held 6 bases outside the gene matches. The CDR3 is 15 amino acids. The germline gives CDR1 SEHNR, CDR2 FQNEAQ (reference sequence). CDR3 in amino acids: CASSPVGQGTGELFF. In DNA form, the CDR3 reads TGTGCCAGCAGCCCGGTAGGACAGGGGACCGGGGAGCTGTTTTTT.

Written as DNA, the CDR3 is TGTGCCAGCAGCTTAGCCCTTAGGGGACTAGCGGGAGGTCCTATGTACGAGCAGTACTTC. Protein sequence: CASSLALRGLAGGPMYEQYF. The chain employs TRBV7-6 and TRBJ2-7, with 15 bases aligning to TRBD2. This CDR3 has 20 residues. Unmatched junction bases numbered 13, after V lost 0 bases and J lost 4 bases. Germline V gene sequence: CDR1 SGHVS, CDR2 FNYEAQ.

The chain links TRBV5-1 to TRBJ1-1; TRBD1 agrees at 10 bases. In germline, CDR1 is SGHRS, CDR2 YFSETQ. The ends lost 9 bases at V and 5 bases at J; junction bases unmatched: 16. This CDR3 region has 16 residues. CDR3 DNA: TGCGCCACCCACATTGGGACAGGGGACGGGGGGACTGAAGCTTTCTTT. Translating gives CATHIGTGDGGTEAFF.

The chain carries TRBV11-2 and TRBJ1-5; TRBD1 aligns across 7 bases. The J segment lost 0 bases and the V segment lost 5 bases, leaving 7 bases of the junction unmatched. This CDR3 is 16 amino acids long. Germline-derived CDR1 and CDR2 are SGHAT and FQNNGV. The CDR3 bases are TGTGCCAGCAGCCTGGGACAGCAACGTAGCAATCAGCCCCAGCATTTT. This codes for CASSLGQQRSNQPQHF.

A word on this clone: Other DNA sequences within the sample encode an identical CDR3. The rearrangement links TRBV9 to TRBJ2-5; weak D call: TRBD1 (5 bases). The CDR3 runs 13 residues. The V end was cut by 2 bases, the J end by 2 bases, with 7 bases between. The germline V gene has CDR1 SGDLS and CDR2 YYNGEE. Written as DNA, the CDR3 is TGTGCCAGCAGCGTCGACAGACAAGAGACCCAGTACTTC. Protein sequence: CASSVDRQETQYF. The full variable domain, with the rest looked up from reference TRBV9 and TRBJ2-5, is DSGVTQTPKHLITATGQRVTLRCSPRSGDLSVYWYQQSLDQGLQFLIQYYNGEERAKGNILERFSAQQFPDLHSELNLSSLELGDSALYFCASSVDRQETQYFGPGTRLLVL.

Comments on this clone: A single base separates this from a much larger clone, so it may be a read error. The genes are TRBV7-2 and TRBJ2-7; unclear D gene. CDR3 length equals 12 residues. Trimming left V 2 bases short and J 3 bases short, with 5 bases between. The V gene's germline CDR1 is SGHTA and CDR2 FQGNSA. CDR3 coding DNA: TGTGCCAGCAGCTTATCGAACTACGAGCAGTACTTC. This translates into CASSLSNYEQYF.

The rearrangement uses TRBV5-1 and TRBJ1-2; weak D call: TRBD1 (5 bases). Trimming took 0 bases from V and 7 from J, leaving 13 bases between them. CDR3 length: 14 amino acids. Germline CDR1 and CDR2: SGHRS and YFSETQ. The CDR3 is CASSLDQGKGGYTF. The CDR3 region has the DNA TGCGCCAGCAGCTTGGATCAGGGCAAGGGTGGCTACACCTTC.

The chain links TRBV2 to TRBJ2-7; D unresolved. V was shortened by 3 bases and J by 2 bases, with 14 bases between the two germline ends. The CDR3 loop spans 15 amino acids. The germline CDR1 and CDR2 sequences are SNHLY and FYNNEI. CDR3 DNA: TGTGCCAGCAGTGAGCGCCCGGTTGGGGCCTACGAGCAGTACTTC. Protein sequence: CASSERPVGAYEQYF.

The chain uses TRBV19 and TRBJ1-2, with 8 bases lining up with TRBD1. The CDR3 runs to 16 residues. V trimming: 4 bases; J trimming: 8 bases; junction bases outside the gene matches: 15. Germline-derived CDR1 and CDR2 are LNHDA and SQIVND (reference sequence). CDR3 protein: CASSTRQGTGQDGYTF. The CDR3 coding sequence is TGTGCCAGTAGTACTCGACAGGGGACCGGTCAAGACGGCTACACCTTC.

Here the CDR3 DNA reads TGCGCCAGCAGCCCCCCGGGTGCCAGGGCCTATGGCTACACCTTC. Translated: CASSPPGARAYGYTF. The V call is TRBV4-1, the J call TRBJ1-2, with D possibly being TRBD1 (5 bases). Trimming pared 4 bases from V and 4 bases from J, leaving 16 bases between. This CDR3 spans 15 amino acids. The germline V gene has CDR1 MGHRA and CDR2 YSYEKL.

The chain is built from TRBV18 and TRBJ1-5; D is undetermined. V was shortened by 2 bases and J by 1 base, with 3 bases between the two germline ends. This CDR3 region has 13 residues. CDR1 is KGHSH, CDR2 LQKENI, per germline. CDR3 loop: CASSPYSNQPQHF. CDR3 DNA: TGTGCCAGCTCACCATACAGCAATCAGCCCCAGCATTTT.

This sequence joins TRBV6-6 and TRBJ2-2; tentative D call: TRBD2 (5 bases). V lost 6 bases and J lost 7, with 6 bases in between. The CDR3 extends over 11 amino acids. Germline V gene data show CDR1 as MNHNY and CDR2 as SVGAGI (reference sequence). For the CDR3, the DNA is TGTGCCAGCAGGGGGAGCGGGGAGCTGTTTTTT. Residues: CASRGSGELFF.

This chain connects TRBV2 to TRBJ1-2; 10 bases fit TRBD1. The CDR3 has 16 amino acids. Trimming at V came to 4 bases and at J to 4 bases, leaving 9 bases not matched to a gene. Germline CDR1 reads SNHLY; CDR2 reads FYNNEI. The CDR3 reads CASSGDRGDFFYGYTF. The CDR3, as DNA: TGTGCCAGCAGTGGGGACAGGGGCGACTTTTTCTATGGCTACACCTTC.

The rearrangement uses TRBV27 and TRBJ2-3; 9 positions match TRBD1. Trimming cost V 6 bases and J 3 bases; bases outside gene matches: 4. Per the germline V gene, CDR1 is MNHEY and CDR2 is SMNVEV (reference sequence). CDR3 length: 14 amino acids. This CDR3 reads CASRGQGWTDTQYF. Here the CDR3 DNA reads TGTGCCAGCAGGGGACAGGGATGGACAGATACGCAGTATTTT.